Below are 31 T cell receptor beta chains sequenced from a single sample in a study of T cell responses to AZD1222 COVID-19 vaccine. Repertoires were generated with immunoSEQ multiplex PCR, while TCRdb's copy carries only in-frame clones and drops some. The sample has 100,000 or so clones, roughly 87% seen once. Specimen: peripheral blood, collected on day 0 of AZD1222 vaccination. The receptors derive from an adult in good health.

The CDR3 bases are TGCGCCAGCAGCGAGGGACAGGGCTATGGCTACACCTTC. Translated: CASSEGQGYGYTF. This sequence joins TRBV5-1 and TRBJ1-2; 9 positions match TRBD1. CDR1 and CDR2 from the germline V gene are SGHRS and YFSETQ. J was trimmed by 4 bases and V by 4 bases; bases with no gene match: 2. This CDR3 is 13 amino acids long.

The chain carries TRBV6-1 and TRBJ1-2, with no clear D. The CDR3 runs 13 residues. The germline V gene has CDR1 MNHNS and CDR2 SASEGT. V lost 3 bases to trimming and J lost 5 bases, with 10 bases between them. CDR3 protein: CASSEAHSYGYTF. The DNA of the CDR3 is TGTGCCAGCAGTGAGGCCCATTCATATGGCTACACCTTC.

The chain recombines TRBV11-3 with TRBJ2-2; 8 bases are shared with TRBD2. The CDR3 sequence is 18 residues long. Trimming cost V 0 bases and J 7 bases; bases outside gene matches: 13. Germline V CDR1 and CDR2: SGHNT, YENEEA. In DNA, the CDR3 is TGTGCCAGCAGCTTAGATCTTGGGGCTAGCGGGCAGGTCGGGGAGCTGTTTTTT. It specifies CASSLDLGASGQVGELFF. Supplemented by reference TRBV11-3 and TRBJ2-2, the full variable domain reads EAGVVQSPRYKIIEKKQPVAFWCNPISGHNTLYWYLQNLGQGPELLIRYENEEAVDDSQLPKDRFSAERLKGVDSTLKIQPAELGDSAVYLCASSLDLGASGQVGELFFGEGSRLTVL.

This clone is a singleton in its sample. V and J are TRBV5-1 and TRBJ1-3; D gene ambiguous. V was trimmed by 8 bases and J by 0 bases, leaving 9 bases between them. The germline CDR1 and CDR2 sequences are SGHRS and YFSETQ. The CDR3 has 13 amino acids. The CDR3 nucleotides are TGCGCCAGTAGAGACCCCTCTGGAAACACCATATATTTT. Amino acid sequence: CASRDPSGNTIYF.

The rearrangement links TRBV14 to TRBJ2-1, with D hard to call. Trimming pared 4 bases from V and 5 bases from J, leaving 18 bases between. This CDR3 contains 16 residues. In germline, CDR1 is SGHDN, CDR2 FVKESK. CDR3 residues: CASSPSRLMGNNEQFF. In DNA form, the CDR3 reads TGTGCCAGCAGCCCCTCAAGGCTGATGGGAAACAATGAGCAGTTCTTC.

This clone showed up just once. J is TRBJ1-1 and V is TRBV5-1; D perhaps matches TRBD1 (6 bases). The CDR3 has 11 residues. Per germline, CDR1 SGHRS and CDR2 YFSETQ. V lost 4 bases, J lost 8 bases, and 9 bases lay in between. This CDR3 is CASSRDKEAFF. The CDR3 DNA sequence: TGCGCCAGCAGCCGGGACAAAGAAGCTTTCTTT.

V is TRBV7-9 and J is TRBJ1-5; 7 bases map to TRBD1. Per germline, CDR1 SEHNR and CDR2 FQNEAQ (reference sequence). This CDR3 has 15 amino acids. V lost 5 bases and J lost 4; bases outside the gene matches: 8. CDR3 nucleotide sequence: TGTGCCAGCAGCCCGACAGGGAATCGGAATCAGCCCCAGCATTTT. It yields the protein CASSPTGNRNQPQHF.

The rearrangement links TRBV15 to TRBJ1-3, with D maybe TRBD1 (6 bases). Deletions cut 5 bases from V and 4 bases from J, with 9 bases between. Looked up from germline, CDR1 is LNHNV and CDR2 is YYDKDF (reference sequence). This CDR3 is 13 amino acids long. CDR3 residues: CATSGGPGNTIYF. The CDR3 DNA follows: TGTGCCACCAGCGGGGGCCCCGGAAACACCATATATTTT.

This CDR3 is CASSLGIQGQLQNTGELFF. Written as DNA, the CDR3 is TGTGCCAGCAGCTTAGGGATACAGGGACAGCTCCAGAACACCGGGGAGCTGTTTTTT. The chain has TRBV11-3 and TRBJ2-2, with 7 positions matching TRBD1. V lost 1 base, J lost 1 base, and 12 bases stayed unmatched. The CDR3 has 19 residues. The germline CDR1 and CDR2 sequences are SGHNT and YENEEA.

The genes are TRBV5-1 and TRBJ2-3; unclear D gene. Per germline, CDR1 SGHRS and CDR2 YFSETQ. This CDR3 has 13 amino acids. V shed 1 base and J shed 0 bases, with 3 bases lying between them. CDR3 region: CASSLSSTDTQYF. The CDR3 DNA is TGCGCCAGCAGCTTGTCCAGCACAGATACGCAGTATTTT.

CDR3 residues: CASSPRFVRNTIYF. The DNA for the CDR3 is TGTGCCAGCAGTCCTAGATTCGTGCGAAACACCATATATTTT. V is TRBV2 and J is TRBJ1-3; D not certain. V was pared by 5 bases and J by 5 bases, with 13 bases between. From germline, CDR1 is SNHLY and CDR2 FYNNEI. The CDR3 spans 14 residues.

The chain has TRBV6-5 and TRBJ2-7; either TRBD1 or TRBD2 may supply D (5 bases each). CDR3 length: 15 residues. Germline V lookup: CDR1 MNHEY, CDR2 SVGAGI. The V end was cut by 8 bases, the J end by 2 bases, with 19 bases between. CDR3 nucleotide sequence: TGTGCCAGCCGTCGAGGGCTCGACAGTCCCTACGAGCAGTACTTC. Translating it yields CASRRGLDSPYEQYF.

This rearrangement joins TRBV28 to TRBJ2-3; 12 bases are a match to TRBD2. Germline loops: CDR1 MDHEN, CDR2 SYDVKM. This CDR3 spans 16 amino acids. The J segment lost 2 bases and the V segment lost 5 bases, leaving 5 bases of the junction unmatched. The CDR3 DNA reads TGTGCCAGCAGTGCCAGACTAGCGGGGGACACAGATACGCAGTATTTT. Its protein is CASSARLAGDTDTQYF.

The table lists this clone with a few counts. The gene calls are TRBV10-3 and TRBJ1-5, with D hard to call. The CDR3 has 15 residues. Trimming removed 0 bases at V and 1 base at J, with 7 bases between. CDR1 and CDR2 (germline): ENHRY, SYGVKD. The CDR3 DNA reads TGTGCCATCAGTGAGTCTTCAGACAGCAATCAGCCCCAGCATTTT. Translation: CAISESSDSNQPQHF.

The CDR3 sequence: CASRGGIVADTQYF. The CDR3, as DNA: TGTGCCAGTAGGGGAGGGATAGTTGCAGATACGCAGTATTTT. V and J are TRBV19 and TRBJ2-3, with TRBD2 identical over 7 bases. Germline assignment: CDR1 LNHDA and CDR2 SQIVND (reference sequence). V lost 6 bases to trimming and J lost 4 bases; unmatched junction nucleotides: 7. CDR3 length: 14 residues.

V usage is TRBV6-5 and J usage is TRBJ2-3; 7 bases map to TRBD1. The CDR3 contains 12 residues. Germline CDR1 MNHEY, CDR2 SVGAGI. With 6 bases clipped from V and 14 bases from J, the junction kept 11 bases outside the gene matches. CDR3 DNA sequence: TGTGCCAGCAGGCGAACGGGACAGCCCGCGTATTTT. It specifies CASRRTGQPAYF.

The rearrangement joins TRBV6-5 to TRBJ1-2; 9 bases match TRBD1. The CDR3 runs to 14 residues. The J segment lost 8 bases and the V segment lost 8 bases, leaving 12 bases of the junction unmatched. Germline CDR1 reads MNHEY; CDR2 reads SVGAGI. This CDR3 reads CASALGTGQGGYTF. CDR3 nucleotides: TGTGCCAGCGCGCTGGGGACAGGGCAGGGAGGCTACACCTTC.

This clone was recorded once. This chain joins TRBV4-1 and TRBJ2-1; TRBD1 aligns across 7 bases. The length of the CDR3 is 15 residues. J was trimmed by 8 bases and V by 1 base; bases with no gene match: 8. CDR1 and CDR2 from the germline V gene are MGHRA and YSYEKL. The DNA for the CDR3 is TGCGCCAGCAGCCAAGGACAGGGCGGGTATGATGAGCAGTTCTTC. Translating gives CASSQGQGGYDEQFF.

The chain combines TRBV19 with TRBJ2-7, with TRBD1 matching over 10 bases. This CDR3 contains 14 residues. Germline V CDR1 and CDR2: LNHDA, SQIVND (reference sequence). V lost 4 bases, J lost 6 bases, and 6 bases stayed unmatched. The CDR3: CASSTVTGGAEQYF. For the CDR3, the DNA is TGTGCCAGTAGTACCGTGACAGGGGGCGCCGAGCAGTACTTC.

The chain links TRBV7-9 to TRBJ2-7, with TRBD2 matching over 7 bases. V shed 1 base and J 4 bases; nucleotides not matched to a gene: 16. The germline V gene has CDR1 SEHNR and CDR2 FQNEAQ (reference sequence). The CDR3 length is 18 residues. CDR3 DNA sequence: TGTGCCAGCAGCTTAGTGAGTCTGGGAGCTGCGGGGGTGTACGAGCAGTACTTC. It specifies CASSLVSLGAAGVYEQYF.

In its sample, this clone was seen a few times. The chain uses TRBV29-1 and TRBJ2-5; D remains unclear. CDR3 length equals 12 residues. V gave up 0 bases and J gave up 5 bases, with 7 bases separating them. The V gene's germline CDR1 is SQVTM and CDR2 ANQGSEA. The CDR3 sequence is CSVEDLYETQYF. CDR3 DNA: TGCAGCGTTGAAGATTTGTACGAGACCCAGTACTTC.

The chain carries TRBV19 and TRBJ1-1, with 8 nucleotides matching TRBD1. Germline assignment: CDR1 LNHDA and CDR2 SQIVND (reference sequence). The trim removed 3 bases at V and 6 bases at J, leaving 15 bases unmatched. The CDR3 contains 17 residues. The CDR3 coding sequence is TGTGCCAGTAGTATTAGATGGTCGGACAGGGCAAGCGCTGAAGCTTTCTTT. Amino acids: CASSIRWSDRASAEAFF.

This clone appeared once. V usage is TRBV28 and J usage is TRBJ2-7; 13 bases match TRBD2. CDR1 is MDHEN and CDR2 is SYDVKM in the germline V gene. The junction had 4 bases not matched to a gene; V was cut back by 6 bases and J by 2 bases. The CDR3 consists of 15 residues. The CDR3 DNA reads TGTGCCAGCAGCCGGACTAGCGGGAGTCCCTACGAGCAGTACTTC. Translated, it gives CASSRTSGSPYEQYF.

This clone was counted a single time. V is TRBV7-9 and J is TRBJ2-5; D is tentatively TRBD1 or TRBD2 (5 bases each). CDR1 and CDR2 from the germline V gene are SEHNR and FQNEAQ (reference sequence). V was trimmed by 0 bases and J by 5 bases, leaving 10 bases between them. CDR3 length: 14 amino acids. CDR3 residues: CASSLARGAETQYF. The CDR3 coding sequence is TGTGCCAGCAGCTTAGCGAGGGGCGCCGAGACCCAGTACTTC.

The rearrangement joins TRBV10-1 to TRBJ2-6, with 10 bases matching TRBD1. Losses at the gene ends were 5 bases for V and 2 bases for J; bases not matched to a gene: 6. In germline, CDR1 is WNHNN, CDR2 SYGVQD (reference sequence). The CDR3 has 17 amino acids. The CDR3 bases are TGCGCCAGCAGTTCCGGGACAGGGGTCACTGGGGCCAACGTCCTGACTTTC. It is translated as CASSSGTGVTGANVLTF.

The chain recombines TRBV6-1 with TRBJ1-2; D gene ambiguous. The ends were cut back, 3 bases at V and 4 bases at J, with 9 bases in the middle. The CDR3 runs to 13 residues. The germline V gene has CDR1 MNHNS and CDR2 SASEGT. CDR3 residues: CASSDPWIYGYTF. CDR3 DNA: TGTGCCAGCAGTGATCCTTGGATCTATGGCTACACCTTC.

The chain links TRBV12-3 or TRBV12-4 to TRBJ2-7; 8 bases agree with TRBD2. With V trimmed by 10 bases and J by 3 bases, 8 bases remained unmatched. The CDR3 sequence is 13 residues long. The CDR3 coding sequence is TGTGCCACGAAGCGGGAGTGGGACTACGAGCAGTACTTC. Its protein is CATKREWDYEQYF.

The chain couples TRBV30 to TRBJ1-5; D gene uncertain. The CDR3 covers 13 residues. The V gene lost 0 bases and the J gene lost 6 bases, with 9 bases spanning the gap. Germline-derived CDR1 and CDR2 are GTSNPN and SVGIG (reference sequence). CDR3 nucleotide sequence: TGTGCCTGGAGTGTCCGGGCCGGTCAGCCCCAGCATTTT. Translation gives CAWSVRAGQPQHF.

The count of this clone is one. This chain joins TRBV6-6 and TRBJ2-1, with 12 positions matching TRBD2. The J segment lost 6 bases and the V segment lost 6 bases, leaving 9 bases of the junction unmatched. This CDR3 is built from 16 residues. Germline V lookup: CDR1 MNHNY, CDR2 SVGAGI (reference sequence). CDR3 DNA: TGTGCCAGCAGCCCTCGTCTAGCGGGAGGGCTCAATGAGCAGTTCTTC. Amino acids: CASSPRLAGGLNEQFF.

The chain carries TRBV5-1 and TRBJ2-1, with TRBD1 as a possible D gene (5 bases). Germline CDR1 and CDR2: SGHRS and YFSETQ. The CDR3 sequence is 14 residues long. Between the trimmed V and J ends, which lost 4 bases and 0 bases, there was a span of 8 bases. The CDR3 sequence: CASSHQGSYNEQFF. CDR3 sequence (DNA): TGCGCCAGCAGCCACCAGGGCTCCTACAATGAGCAGTTCTTC.

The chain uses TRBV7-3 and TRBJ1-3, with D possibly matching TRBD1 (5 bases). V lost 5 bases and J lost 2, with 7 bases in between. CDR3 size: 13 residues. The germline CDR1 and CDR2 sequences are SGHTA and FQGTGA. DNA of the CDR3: TGTGCCAGCAGCCAGGGAACTGGAAACACCATATATTTT. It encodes CASSQGTGNTIYF.